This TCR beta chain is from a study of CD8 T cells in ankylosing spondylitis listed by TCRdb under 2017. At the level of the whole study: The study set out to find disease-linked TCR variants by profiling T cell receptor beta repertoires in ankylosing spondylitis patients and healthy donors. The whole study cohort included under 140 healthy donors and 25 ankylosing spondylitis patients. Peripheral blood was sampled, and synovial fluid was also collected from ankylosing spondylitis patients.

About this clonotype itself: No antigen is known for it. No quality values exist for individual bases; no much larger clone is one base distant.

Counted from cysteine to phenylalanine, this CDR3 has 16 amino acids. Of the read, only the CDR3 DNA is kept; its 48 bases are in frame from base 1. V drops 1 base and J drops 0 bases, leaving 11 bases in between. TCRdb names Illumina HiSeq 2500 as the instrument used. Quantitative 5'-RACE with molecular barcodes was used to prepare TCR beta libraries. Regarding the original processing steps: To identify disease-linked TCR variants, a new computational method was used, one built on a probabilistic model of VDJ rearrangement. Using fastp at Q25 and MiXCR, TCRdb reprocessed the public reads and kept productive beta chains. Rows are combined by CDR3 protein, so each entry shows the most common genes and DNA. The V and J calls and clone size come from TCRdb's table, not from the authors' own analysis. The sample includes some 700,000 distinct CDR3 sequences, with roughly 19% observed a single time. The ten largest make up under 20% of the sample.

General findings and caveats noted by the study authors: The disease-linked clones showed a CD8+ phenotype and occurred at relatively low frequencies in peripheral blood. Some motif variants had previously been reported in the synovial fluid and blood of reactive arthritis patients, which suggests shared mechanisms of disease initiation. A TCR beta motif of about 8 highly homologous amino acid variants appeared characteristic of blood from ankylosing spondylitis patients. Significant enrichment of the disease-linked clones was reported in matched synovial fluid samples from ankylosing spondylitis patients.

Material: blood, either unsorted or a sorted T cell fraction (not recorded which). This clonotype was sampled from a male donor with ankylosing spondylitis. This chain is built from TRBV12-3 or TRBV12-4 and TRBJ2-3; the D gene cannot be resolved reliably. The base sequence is TGTGCCAGCAGTTTAGTGGCGGCATCTAGCACAGATACGCAGTATTTT. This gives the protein CASSLVAASSTDTQYF.